The TCR beta chain described here comes from a study of control samples from healthy donors and cancer patients. Germline V gene sequence: CDR1 SGHAT, CDR2 FQNNGV. This CDR3 has 13 amino acids. Trimming took 1 base from V and 4 from J, leaving 7 bases between them. The repertoire was sequenced with immunoSEQ multiplex PCR; TCRdb's copy has only in-frame clones and lacks some. The sample records around 90,000 clones, approximately 86% being singletons. The sample was blood. This receptor was identified in a man aged 30 to 45 in good health. V usage is TRBV11-2 and J usage is TRBJ2-5; D not certain. CDR3 nucleotides: TGTGCCAGCAGCTTAGTGGCCGCAGAGACCCAGTACTTC. As protein: CASSLVAAETQYF.